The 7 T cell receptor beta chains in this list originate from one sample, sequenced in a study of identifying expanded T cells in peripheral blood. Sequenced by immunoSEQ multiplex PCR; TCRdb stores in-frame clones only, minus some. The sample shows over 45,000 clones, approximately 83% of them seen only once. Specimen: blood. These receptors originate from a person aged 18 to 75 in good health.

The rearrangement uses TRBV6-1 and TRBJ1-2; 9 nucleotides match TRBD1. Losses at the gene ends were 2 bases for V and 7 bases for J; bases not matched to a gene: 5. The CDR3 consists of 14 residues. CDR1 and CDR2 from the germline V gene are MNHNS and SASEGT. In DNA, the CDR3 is TGTGCCAGCAGTGAATACAGGGGGCATGGTGGCTACACCTTC. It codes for CASSEYRGHGGYTF.

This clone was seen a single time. This chain's CDR3 is CASSLRYQETQYF. CDR3 nucleotides: TGTGCCAGCAGTTTACGGTACCAAGAGACCCAGTACTTC. The chain couples TRBV27 to TRBJ2-5; the D is unclear. The V end lost 2 bases, the J end lost 0 bases, and 4 bases lay between the germline ends. The germline V gene encodes CDR1 MNHEY and CDR2 SMNVEV (reference sequence). CDR3 size: 13 residues.

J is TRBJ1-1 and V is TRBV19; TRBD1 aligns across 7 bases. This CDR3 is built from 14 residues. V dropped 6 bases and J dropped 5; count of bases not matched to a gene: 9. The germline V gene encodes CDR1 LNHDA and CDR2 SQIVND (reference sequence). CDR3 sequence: CASRSGRGRTEAFF. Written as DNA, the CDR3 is TGTGCCAGTAGATCGGGCAGGGGGAGGACTGAAGCTTTCTTT.

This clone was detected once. The CDR3 sequence: CASSLETYVGSEAFF. The CDR3 region has the DNA TGTGCCAGCAGCCTGGAGACCTATGTGGGCTCTGAAGCTTTCTTT. The chain couples TRBV5-4 to TRBJ1-1; D is undetermined. Trimming shortened V by 4 bases and J by 6 bases, and 19 bases separated the two germline ends. This CDR3 region has 15 residues. The germline CDR1 and CDR2 sequences are SGHNT and YYREEE (reference sequence). Full variable domain (missing parts from reference TRBV5-4 and TRBJ1-1): ETGVTQSPTHLIKTRGQQVTLRCSSQSGHNTVSWYQQALGQGPQFIFQYYREEENGRGNFPPRFSGLQFPNYSSELNVNALELDDSALYLCASSLETYVGSEAFFGQGTRLTVV.

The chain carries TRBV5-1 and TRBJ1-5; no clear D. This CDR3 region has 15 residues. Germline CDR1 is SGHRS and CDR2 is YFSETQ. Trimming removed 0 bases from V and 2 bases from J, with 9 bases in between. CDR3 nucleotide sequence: TGCGCCAGCAGCTTGGACGGCCGAGGCAATCAGCCCCAGCATTTT. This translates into CASSLDGRGNQPQHF.

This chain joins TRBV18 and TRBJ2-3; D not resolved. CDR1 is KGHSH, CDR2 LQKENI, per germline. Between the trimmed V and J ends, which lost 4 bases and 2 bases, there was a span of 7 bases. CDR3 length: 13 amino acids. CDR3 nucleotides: TGTGCCAGCTCACGCTCGTACACAGATACGCAGTATTTT. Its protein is CASSRSYTDTQYF.

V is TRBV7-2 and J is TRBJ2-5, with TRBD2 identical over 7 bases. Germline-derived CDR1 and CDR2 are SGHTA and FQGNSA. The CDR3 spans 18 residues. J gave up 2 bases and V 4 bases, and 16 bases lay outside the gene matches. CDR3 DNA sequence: TGTGCCAGCAGCTCGAACAACCTCTTCGGGACTAAACAAGAGACCCAGTACTTC. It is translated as CASSSNNLFGTKQETQYF.